The source of this T cell receptor beta chain is a study of blood T cell repertoires in COVID-19. V shed 3 bases and J shed 5 bases, with 13 bases lying between them. CDR1 and CDR2 (germline): SNHLY, FYNNEI. This CDR3 region has 14 residues. TCRdb's table, derived via immunoSEQ multiplex PCR, lists solely in-frame clones and lacks some. The repertoire holds about 170,000 clones, with approximately 91% as singletons. Patients at the Seattle site were enrolled during active infection and followed longitudinally. Sequencing was carried out using peripheral blood. This sequence joins TRBV2 and TRBJ1-2; D is undetermined. This clonotype was sampled from a man aged 18 to 29 with COVID-19, enrolled during active disease. The CDR3 bases are TGTGCCAGCAGTGAGTCTGGCGGAAAATATGGCTACACCTTC. Encoded protein: CASSESGGKYGYTF.